This is a list of T cell receptor beta chains from one sample in a study of identical twins. TCRdb ran MiXCR on the 5' RACE reads and lists one entry per CDR3 protein. The sample holds 350,000 to 450,000 distinct CDR3 sequences, less than 20% seen once. The specimen sequenced was naive T cells sorted from blood. Receptor source: a man in his fifties or sixties in good health. The CDR3 runs from the conserved cysteine through the conserved F or W. A D gene is named only where the DNA matches it firmly. Clone sizes are given selectively: once, few, many, or a class where the clone is expanded.

>-|TRBV7-2|many|TRBJ1-5
TGTGCCAGCAGCTTAGTGACGGGGCTCAATCAGCCCCAGCATTTT
CASSLVTGLNQPQHF
>-|TRBV28|few|TRBJ1-5
TGTGCCAGCAGTTTCAGGGAGATAAAGCCCCAGCATTTT
CASSFREIKPQHF
>-|TRBV28|many|TRBJ1-2
TGTGCCAGCAGAAGATCCACGTATGGCTACACCTTC
CASRRSTYGYTF
>-|TRBV6-4|few|TRBJ2-3
TGTGCCAGCAGTGCAGGGAGTGAGGCAGATACGCAGTATTTT
CASSAGSEADTQYF
>TRBD1|TRBV4-3|once|TRBJ2-7
TGCGCCAGCAGCCAAGATAGGGGGACAGGGAGCTACGAGCAGTACTTC
CASSQDRGTGSYEQYF
>TRBD1|TRBV6-5|-|TRBJ2-7
TGTGCCAGCAGTTATTACCGGGACAGGGGGCGCCACGAGCAGTACTTC
CASSYYRDRGRHEQYF
>TRBD2|TRBV7-2|-|TRBJ2-2
TGTGCCAGCAGCCCCGGGGGGACCACCGGGGAGCTGTTTTTT
CASSPGGTTGELFF
>TRBD2|TRBV6-2/TRBV6-3|few|TRBJ2-1
TGTGCCAGCAGCCCCTATAGCGGGGGGGCCAATGAGCAGTTCTTC
CASSPYSGGANEQFF
>-|TRBV10-3|once|TRBJ1-1
TGTGCCATCAGTGATATAATGAACACTGAAGCTTTCTTT
CAISDIMNTEAFF
>-|TRBV6-5|many|TRBJ1-2
TGTGCCAGCAGTTATTACAGGACCAGGGATAACTATGGCTACACCTTC
CASSYYRTRDNYGYTF
>-|TRBV5-1|many|TRBJ2-3
TGCGCCAGCAGCTTCCGAACAGGGAGCACAGATACGCAGTATTTT
CASSFRTGSTDTQYF
>TRBD2|TRBV9|-|TRBJ2-3
TGTGCCAGCAGCGCCTCCCTTAGCGGGGGCACAGATACGCAGTATTTT
CASSASLSGGTDTQYF
>-|TRBV6-2/TRBV6-3|few|TRBJ2-7
TGTGCCAGCAGTTACTCGGACGTCAGGACCTACGAGCAGTACTTC
CASSYSDVRTYEQYF
>-|TRBV20-1|-|TRBJ2-1
TGCAGTGCTCCCACGCGTGCGGGGGCGCGATACAATGAGCAGTTCTTC
CSAPTRAGARYNEQFF
>-|TRBV5-5|-|TRBJ2-2
TGTGCCAGTTCGTGGGGTATGAACACCGGGGAGCTGTTTTTT
CASSWGMNTGELFF
>TRBD2|TRBV12-3/TRBV12-4|many|TRBJ2-3
TGTGCCAGCAGCCCTGGACTAGCGGGAGGACCCACAGATACGCAGTATTTT
CASSPGLAGGPTDTQYF
>TRBD2|TRBV6-5|few|TRBJ2-1
TGTGCCAGCAGTTACTCCCGCTGGGGAGGGGACAATGAGCAGTTCTTC
CASSYSRWGGDNEQFF
>TRBD2|TRBV27|many|TRBJ2-1
TGTGCCAGCCGCCCGGTACTAGCGGGGCCCTATGAGCAGTTCTTC
CASRPVLAGPYEQFF
>-|TRBV2|-|TRBJ1-3
TGTGCCAGCACGACAGGCGGTGTCTCTGGAAACACCATATATTTT
CASTTGGVSGNTIYF
>-|TRBV11-2|-|TRBJ2-7
TGTGCCAGCAGCCACCAAAACTACGAGCAGTACTTC
CASSHQNYEQYF
>TRBD1|TRBV5-1|-|TRBJ1-2
TGCGCCAGCAGCCCAGAGGGGGCGCATGGCTACACCTTC
CASSPEGAHGYTF
>-|TRBV2|few|TRBJ1-1
TGTGCCACTACAGTGAACACTGAAGCTTTCTTT
CATTVNTEAFF
>TRBD1|TRBV19|many|TRBJ2-2
TGTGCCAGTAGTGGCTGGACAGGGGGCTTTGAGCTGTTTTTT
CASSGWTGGFELFF
>-|TRBV3-1|-|TRBJ2-5
TGTGCCAGCAGCCTAAATCAGCTCTATTACCAAGAGACCCAGTACTTC
CASSLNQLYYQETQYF
>TRBD1|TRBV2|once|TRBJ2-7
TGTGCCAGCAGTGAAGGCCCGGGACAGGGTCCTTACGAGCAGTACTTC
CASSEGPGQGPYEQYF
>TRBD2|TRBV20-1|-|TRBJ2-1
TGCAGTGCCGGAGGACTAGGATACAATGAGCAGTTCTTC
CSAGGLGYNEQFF
>-|TRBV7-3|-|TRBJ1-1
TGTGCCAGCAGCTCCAGGGCTTGGGGTGAAGCTTTCTTT
CASSSRAWGEAFF
>TRBD1|TRBV27|few|TRBJ2-1
TGTGCCAGCAGTTTTTTTGGGACAGGGGTCGATGAGCAGTTCTTC
CASSFFGTGVDEQFF
>-|TRBV18|-|TRBJ2-6
TGTGCCAGCTCACCACCTCCAGGGCCTGGGGCCAACGTCCTGACTTTC
CASSPPPGPGANVLTF
>-|TRBV6-2/TRBV6-3|many|TRBJ2-1
TGTGCCAGCAGTCTCCTAGCTTACAATGAGCAGTTCTTC
CASSLLAYNEQFF
>TRBD1|TRBV10-3|few|TRBJ2-7
TGTGCCATCAGTACCGGGACAGGGTACTCCTACGAGCAGTACTTC
CAISTGTGYSYEQYF
>-|TRBV20-1|few|TRBJ1-6
TGCAGTGCTAGAATCGTTAATTCACCCCTCCACTTT
CSARIVNSPLHF
>-|TRBV5-1|few|TRBJ2-5
TGCGCCAGCAGTCGCACAGGGATCCAAGAGACCCAGTACTTC
CASSRTGIQETQYF
>TRBD1|TRBV24-1|many|TRBJ1-2
TGTGCCACCAGTCAGGGGGCGGGCTATGGCTACACCTTC
CATSQGAGYGYTF
>TRBD1|TRBV19|many|TRBJ2-1
TGTGCCAGTAGCAGACAGGGTACCCACAATGAGCAGTTCTTC
CASSRQGTHNEQFF
>-|TRBV5-6|many|TRBJ2-7
TGTGCCAGCAGCTTGCGGACAGCTCTTAACTCCTACGAGCAGTACTTC
CASSLRTALNSYEQYF
>-|TRBV4-1|few|TRBJ2-5
TGCGCCAGCAGCCATCTCTCGGGGGGCCGTGAGACCCAGTACTTC
CASSHLSGGRETQYF
>-|TRBV4-2|many|TRBJ2-1
TGTGCCAGCAGCCAGGTGGGGAGGGGGTCCTACAATGAGCAGTTCTTC
CASSQVGRGSYNEQFF
>-|TRBV5-1|many|TRBJ1-1
TGCGCCAGCAGCTTGGGGGTTGTCCTTCCGACTGAAGCTTTCTTT
CASSLGVVLPTEAFF
>TRBD1|TRBV10-3|few|TRBJ2-3
TGTGCCATCAGTAAGGACAGGGGGCTGGCAGATACGCAGTATTTT
CAISKDRGLADTQYF
>-|TRBV28|few|TRBJ2-3
TGTGCCAGCCATATTCCGGGACCGTCCACAGATACGCAGTATTTT
CASHIPGPSTDTQYF
>-|TRBV7-2|-|TRBJ2-5
TGTGCCAGCAGCTTAGGAGGATCCGGGACAGAGACCCAGTACTTC
CASSLGGSGTETQYF
>TRBD1|TRBV11-1|-|TRBJ1-1
TGTGCCAGCAGCTCCCGGGACAGGGCCATTAACACTGAAGCTTTCTTT
CASSSRDRAINTEAFF
>TRBD1|TRBV28|-|TRBJ1-4
TGTGCCAGCAGAACCGGGACAGGGACCGAAAAACTGTTTTTT
CASRTGTGTEKLFF
>-|TRBV29-1|few|TRBJ2-2
TGCAGCGCGAGACAAATCACCGGGGAGCTGTTTTTT
CSARQITGELFF
>-|TRBV10-2|once|TRBJ1-1
TGCGCCAGCAGTGAGTTCAAGAGGGGGACTGAAGCTTTCTTT
CASSEFKRGTEAFF
>-|TRBV5-1|-|TRBJ2-5
TGCGCCAGCAGCTTGGAAGGGTCGACAGAGACCCAGTACTTC
CASSLEGSTETQYF